A single sample gave rise to the 12 T cell receptor beta chains below, sequenced in a study of T cell responses to AZD1222 COVID-19 vaccine. Sequenced by immunoSEQ multiplex PCR; TCRdb stores in-frame clones only, minus some. The sample shows about 120,000 clones, 91% of them seen only once. The sample was peripheral blood, taken on day 0 of AZD1222 vaccination. These receptor sequences come from an adult in good health.

V and J are TRBV5-4 and TRBJ2-7, with 11 nucleotides matching TRBD1. Germline trimming cut 5 bases from V and 5 bases from J; bases unmatched to any gene: 6. Germline values: CDR1 SGHNT, CDR2 YYREEE (reference sequence). The CDR3 sequence is 14 residues long. CDR3 in DNA: TGTGCCAGCAGGAGGACAGGGGGCGGCGACGAGCAGTACTTC. Amino acids: CASRRTGGGDEQYF.

The rearrangement uses TRBV6-2 or TRBV6-3 and TRBJ2-7; 7 nucleotides align to TRBD1. The CDR3 has 15 amino acids. V dropped 2 bases and J dropped 3; count of bases not matched to a gene: 7. Germline lookup yields CDR1 MNHEY and CDR2 SVGEGT. The CDR3 DNA follows: TGTGCCAGCAGTTACCAACGGGACAGACACTACGAGCAGTACTTC. It translates to CASSYQRDRHYEQYF.

This chain joins TRBV11-3 and TRBJ2-2; 8 nucleotides line up with TRBD1. CDR1 is SGHNT and CDR2 is YENEEA in the germline V gene. This CDR3 contains 14 residues. After removal of 5 bases from V and 4 bases from J, the junction contained 3 bases not matched to a gene. CDR3 in DNA: TGTGCCAGCAGCAAGGACAGGGCCACCGGGGAGCTGTTTTTT. It specifies CASSKDRATGELFF.

This chain uses TRBV30 with TRBJ2-4, with no clear D. CDR1 and CDR2 from the germline V gene are GTSNPN and SVGIG (reference sequence). The CDR3 is 16 amino acids. Trimming pared 5 bases from V and 2 bases from J, leaving 19 bases between. The CDR3, as DNA: TGTGCCTGGGGGGAATTGGGGTTTGGGACCAAAAACATTCAGTACTTC. It encodes CAWGELGFGTKNIQYF.

This clone was seen a handful of times. The rearrangement uses TRBV2 and TRBJ2-7; D is uncertain. Trimming stripped 7 bases from V and 4 bases from J, with 8 bases between. CDR1 SNHLY and CDR2 FYNNEI come from the germline V gene. The CDR3 is made up of 11 amino acids. The CDR3 DNA reads as TGTGCCAGCAATCGAGAGTACGAGCAGTACTTC. Encoded protein: CASNREYEQYF.

This clone was seen only once. The V and J genes are TRBV30 and TRBJ1-1, with D unclear. Trimming pared 2 bases from V and 1 base from J, leaving 8 bases between. The CDR3 is 13 residues long. CDR1 and CDR2 (germline): GTSNPN, SVGIG (reference sequence). The CDR3 coding sequence is TGTGCCTGGAGTTACGGCGGGAACACTGAAGCTTTCTTT. Protein sequence: CAWSYGGNTEAFF.

The DNA of the CDR3 is TGTGCCACCAGCAGAGATCGGGGACAGGGCGGTGGCTACACCTTC. Encoded protein: CATSRDRGQGGGYTF. V and J are TRBV15 and TRBJ1-2; 9 nucleotides match TRBD1. Germline V gene data show CDR1 as LNHNV and CDR2 as YYDKDF (reference sequence). The J segment lost 7 bases and the V segment lost 0 bases, leaving 6 bases of the junction unmatched. CDR3 size: 15 residues.

This clone has just one count. This chain connects TRBV27 to TRBJ1-2; a weak D match, TRBD1 (5 bases). The CDR3 has 12 amino acids. V shed 4 bases and J shed 4 bases, with 7 bases lying between them. Germline values: CDR1 MNHEY, CDR2 SMNVEV (reference sequence). In DNA, the CDR3 is TGTGCCAGCAGTTCAGGGCGCTATGGCTACACCTTC. The encoded protein is CASSSGRYGYTF.

The chain employs TRBV6-1 and TRBJ2-7; perhaps TRBD2 as D (6 bases). This CDR3 is 15 amino acids long. Germline V lookup: CDR1 MNHNS, CDR2 SASEGT. V gave up 1 base and J gave up 0 bases, with 10 bases separating them. CDR3 sequence: CASSEGSGASYEQYF. CDR3 nucleotide sequence: TGTGCCAGCAGTGAAGGTAGCGGAGCCTCCTACGAGCAGTACTTC.

The V gene is TRBV5-6, the J gene TRBJ1-3; D gene ambiguous. This CDR3 has 15 residues. With 3 bases removed from V and 4 bases from J, the gap between germline ends came to 14 bases. From germline, CDR1 is SGHDT and CDR2 YYEEEE. The CDR3 nucleotides read TGTGCCAGCAGCTCTTGGACGAATTGGGGAAACACCATATATTTT. Its translation: CASSSWTNWGNTIYF.

The J gene is TRBJ1-5, the V gene TRBV6-2 or TRBV6-3; D may be TRBD1 (5 bases). Between the trimmed V and J ends, which lost 0 bases and 6 bases, there was a span of 12 bases. The CDR3 is made up of 15 amino acids. The germline gives CDR1 MNHEY, CDR2 SVGEGT. In nucleotides, the CDR3 is TGTGCCAGCAGTTACTCTGTCGGGGGTGGTCAGCCCCAGCATTTT. Amino acid sequence: CASSYSVGGGQPQHF.

The rearrangement links TRBV19 to TRBJ1-1; possible D gene TRBD1, 5 bases. The ends were cut back, 3 bases at V and 0 bases at J, with 17 bases in the middle. This CDR3 contains 17 residues. Germline V gene data show CDR1 as LNHDA and CDR2 as SQIVND (reference sequence). The DNA of the CDR3 is TGTGCCAGTAGTATGGACCATCGGAGGGGAATGAACACTGAAGCTTTCTTT. Protein product: CASSMDHRRGMNTEAFF.